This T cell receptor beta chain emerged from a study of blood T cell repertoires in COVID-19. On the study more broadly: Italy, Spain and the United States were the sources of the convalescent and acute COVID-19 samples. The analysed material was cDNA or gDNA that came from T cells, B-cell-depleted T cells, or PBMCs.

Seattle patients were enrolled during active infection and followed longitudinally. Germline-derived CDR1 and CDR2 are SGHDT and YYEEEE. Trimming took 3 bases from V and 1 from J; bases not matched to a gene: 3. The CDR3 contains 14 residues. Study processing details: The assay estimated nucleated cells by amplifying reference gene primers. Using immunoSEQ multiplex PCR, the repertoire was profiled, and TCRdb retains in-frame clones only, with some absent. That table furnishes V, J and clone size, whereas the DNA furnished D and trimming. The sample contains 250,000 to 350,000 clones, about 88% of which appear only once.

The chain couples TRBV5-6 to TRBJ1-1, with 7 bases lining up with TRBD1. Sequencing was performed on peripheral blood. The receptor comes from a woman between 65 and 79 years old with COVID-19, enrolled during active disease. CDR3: CASSWGQRNTEAFF. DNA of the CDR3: TGTGCCAGCAGCTGGGGACAGCGGAACACTGAAGCTTTCTTT.